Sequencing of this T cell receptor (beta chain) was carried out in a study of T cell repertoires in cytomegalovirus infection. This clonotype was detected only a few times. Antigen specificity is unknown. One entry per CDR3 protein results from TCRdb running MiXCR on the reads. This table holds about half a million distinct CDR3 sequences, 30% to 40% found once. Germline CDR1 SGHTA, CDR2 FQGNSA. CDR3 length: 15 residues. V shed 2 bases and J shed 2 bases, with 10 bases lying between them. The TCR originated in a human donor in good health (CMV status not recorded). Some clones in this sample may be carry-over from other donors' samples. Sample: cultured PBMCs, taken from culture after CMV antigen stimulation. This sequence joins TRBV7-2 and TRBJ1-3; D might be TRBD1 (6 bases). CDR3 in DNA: TGTGCCAGCAGCTTAAAGGGGGACACTGGAAACACCATATATTTT. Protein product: CASSLKGDTGNTIYF.